What follows describes a single T cell receptor (beta chain). Assay used: immunoSEQ multiplex PCR; TCRdb lists only in-frame clones, some missing. Of some 94,000 clones listed, about 95% are singletons. The data stem from a study of technical replicates of blood from several donors. The germline CDR1 and CDR2 sequences are SGHDT and YYEEEE. The germline V and J ends were trimmed by 2 bases and 2 bases, with 11 bases remaining between them. This CDR3 comprises 15 residues. The chain recombines TRBV5-6 with TRBJ2-1; perhaps TRBD2 as D (5 bases). This TCR came from a human donor in good health. Material for sequencing was T cells isolated from PBMCs. Here the CDR3 reads CASSFERETYNEQFF. CDR3 DNA: TGTGCCAGCAGCTTCGAACGGGAAACCTACAATGAGCAGTTCTTC.